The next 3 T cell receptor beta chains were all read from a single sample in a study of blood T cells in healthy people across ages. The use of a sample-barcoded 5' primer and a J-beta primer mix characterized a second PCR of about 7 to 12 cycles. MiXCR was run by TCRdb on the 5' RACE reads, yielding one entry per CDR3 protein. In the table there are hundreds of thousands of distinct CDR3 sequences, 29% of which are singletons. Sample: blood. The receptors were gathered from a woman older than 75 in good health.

The CDR3 DNA is TGTGCCACCAGCGGAAACCCGGGACAGGGAAATGCCGGGGAGCTGTTTTTT. Amino acid sequence: CATSGNPGQGNAGELFF. V usage is TRBV15 and J usage is TRBJ2-2; TRBD1 aligns across 9 bases. V was pared by 5 bases and J by 6 bases, with 13 bases of the junction left unmatched. The CDR3 totals 17 residues. Germline V gives CDR1 LNHNV, CDR2 YYDKDF (reference sequence).

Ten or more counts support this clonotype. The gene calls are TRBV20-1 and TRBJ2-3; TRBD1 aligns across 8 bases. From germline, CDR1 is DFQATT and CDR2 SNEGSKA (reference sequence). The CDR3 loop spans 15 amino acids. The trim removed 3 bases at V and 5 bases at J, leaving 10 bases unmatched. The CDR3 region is CSARSPQGAVDTQYF. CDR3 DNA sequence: TGCAGTGCTAGGTCGCCCCAGGGGGCGGTAGATACGCAGTATTTT.

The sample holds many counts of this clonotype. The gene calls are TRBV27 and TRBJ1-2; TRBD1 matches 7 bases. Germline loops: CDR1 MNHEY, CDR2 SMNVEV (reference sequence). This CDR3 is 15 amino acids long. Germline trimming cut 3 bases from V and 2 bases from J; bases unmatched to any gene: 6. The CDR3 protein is CASSFAGQTNYGYTF. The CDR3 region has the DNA TGTGCCAGCAGTTTTGCGGGACAGACAAACTATGGCTACACCTTC.